The 8 T cell receptor beta chains listed next were all sequenced from one sample in a study of T cell clonotyping in hematopoietic cell transplantation. The time point was: recipient sample about 28 days before transplant, after cytoreduction. Data came from immunoSEQ multiplex PCR; TCRdb stores just in-frame clones and leaves some out. Of about 69,000 clones in the sample, 95% to 97% are singletons; the top ten hold roughly 1.7%. The sample was peripheral blood mononuclear cells, taken before stem cell transplant. Source of these receptors: a woman aged 50 to 65 with acute myeloid leukemia. Some clones in this sample may be carry-over from other donors' samples.

J is TRBJ1-4 and V is TRBV2, with a weak D call TRBD1 (5 bases). CDR3 size: 17 residues. Germline V gives CDR1 SNHLY, CDR2 FYNNEI. Trimming took 5 bases from V and 5 from J, leaving 21 bases between them. CDR3 in amino acids: CASSHQGSPSRNEKLFF. The CDR3 DNA reads TGTGCCAGCAGTCATCAGGGATCCCCTTCTCGAAATGAAAAACTGTTTTTT. Complete variable domain (other parts from reference TRBV2 and TRBJ1-4): EPEVTQTPSHQVTQMGQEVILRCVPISNHLYFYWYRQILGQKVEFLVSFYNNEISEKSEIFDDQFSVERPDGSNFTLKIRSTKLEDSAMYFCASSHQGSPSRNEKLFFGSGTQLSVL.

This chain uses TRBV5-1 with TRBJ2-7; D gene unclear. Looked up from germline, CDR1 is SGHRS and CDR2 is YFSETQ. The CDR3 length is 15 residues. The V end lost 0 bases, the J end lost 2 bases, and 12 bases lay between the germline ends. The chain's CDR3 is CASSLDRAEPYEQYF. The CDR3 DNA is TGCGCCAGCAGCTTGGATCGGGCGGAGCCCTACGAGCAGTACTTC.

This chain connects TRBV28 to TRBJ1-5, with D tentatively TRBD1 (5 bases). The CDR3 length is 16 residues. In germline, CDR1 is MDHEN, CDR2 SYDVKM. The V gene lost 6 bases and the J gene lost 0 bases, with 15 bases spanning the gap. Here the CDR3 reads CASSSIDRNSNQPQHF. CDR3 sequence (DNA): TGTGCCAGCAGCTCCATCGACAGAAATAGCAATCAGCCCCAGCATTTT.

This clone appeared once. The chain couples TRBV27 to TRBJ1-1, with D uncertain. The CDR3 length is 13 residues. Trimming took off 6 bases at V and 6 bases at J, with 14 bases between the two ends. Germline lookup yields CDR1 MNHEY and CDR2 SMNVEV (reference sequence). CDR3 in DNA: TGTGCCAGCAGCCAGGCCCTTTCCCCTGAAGCTTTCTTT. This encodes CASSQALSPEAFF.

This clone appeared a single time. CDR3 loop: CASRETGGTEAFF. The CDR3 DNA is TGCGCCAGCAGGGAGACAGGGGGCACTGAAGCTTTCTTT. The chain combines TRBV4-1 with TRBJ1-1; TRBD1 aligns across 9 bases. Germline values: CDR1 MGHRA, CDR2 YSYEKL. This CDR3 is 13 amino acids long. The V gene end was trimmed by 6 bases and the J gene end by 4 bases; junction bases not matched to a gene: 3.

The rearrangement joins TRBV11-2 to TRBJ2-3, with TRBD2 matching 11 bases. Germline lookup yields CDR1 SGHAT and CDR2 FQNNGV. Trimming took 4 bases from V and 2 from J; bases not matched to a gene: 2. The length of the CDR3 is 15 residues. In nucleotides, the CDR3 is TGTGCCAGCAGCTCGACTAGCGGGGTCACAGATACGCAGTATTTT. Translating gives CASSSTSGVTDTQYF.

This clone came up once. V gene TRBV28 combines with J gene TRBJ1-5; no firm D call. The CDR3 covers 15 residues. The germline V and J ends were trimmed by 3 bases and 0 bases, with 9 bases remaining between them. Germline CDR1 and CDR2: MDHEN and SYDVKM. This CDR3 reads CASSLRTVSNQPQHF. As DNA, the CDR3 is TGTGCCAGCAGTTTGCGGACGGTTAGCAATCAGCCCCAGCATTTT.

CDR3 nucleotide sequence: TGTGCCAGCAGCGGATTCCACGGGACAGGGGCCGAGCAGTACTTC. Translation gives CASSGFHGTGAEQYF. This chain connects TRBV9 to TRBJ2-7, with 10 positions matching TRBD1. V gave up 3 bases and J gave up 6 bases; unmatched junction bases: 9. The CDR3 extends over 15 amino acids. Germline V gene data show CDR1 as SGDLS and CDR2 as YYNGEE.